Listed below are T cell receptor beta chains from one sample, sequenced in a study of OX40 agonist ivuxolimab in advanced cancers. Assay: immunoSEQ multiplex PCR; the TCRdb copy retains only in-frame clones and omits some. The sample gives about 45,000 clones, roughly 86% of which show up once; over 0.3% is in the top ten. Here the sequenced sample was CD4+ or CD8+ T cells sorted from blood, taken in a trial of the OX40 agonist ivuxolimab. These receptors were taken from an adult with an advanced solid tumor such as melanoma, head and neck, liver or kidney cancer. CDR3s include the opening cysteine and the closing phenylalanine or tryptophan. A D gene is named only where the DNA matches it firmly. Clone size is shown for a subset of rows, as once, few, many or a class of expanded clone.

.,TRBJ2-5,TRBD1,TRBV7-3,CASSLAGTGNGETQYF,TGTGCCAGCAGCCTCGCCGGGACAGGGAATGGAGAGACCCAGTACTTC
.,TRBJ2-7,.,TRBV5-4,CASSLGQVDGEQYF,TGTGCCAGCAGCTTGGGCCAGGTAGATGGCGAGCAGTACTTC
.,TRBJ2-7,.,TRBV28,CASSLSGGVYEQYF,TGTGCCAGCAGTTTATCAGGCGGAGTTTACGAGCAGTACTTC
few,TRBJ1-5,.,TRBV7-9,CASSLALENQPQHF,TGTGCCAGCAGCTTAGCGTTAGAGAATCAGCCCCAGCATTTT
.,TRBJ2-1,TRBD2,TRBV28,CASSTPGLAGEGEQFF,TGTGCCAGCAGTACCCCCGGACTAGCGGGAGAAGGTGAGCAGTTCTTC
.,TRBJ1-4,.,TRBV9,CASSSGQSTNEKLFF,TGTGCCAGCAGCTCCGGACAGTCAACTAATGAAAAACTGTTTTTT
.,TRBJ1-2,.,TRBV6-5,CASTPWGGTRGYTF,TGTGCCAGCACCCCTTGGGGCGGGACGAGGGGCTACACCTTC
few,TRBJ2-2,TRBD2,TRBV4-1,CASSAPRLAGGLTGELFF,TGCGCCAGCAGCGCTCCTCGACTAGCGGGGGGCCTCACCGGGGAGCTGTTTTTT
.,TRBJ1-5,.,TRBV10-3,CAISESGQSNQPQHF,TGTGCCATCAGTGAGTCCGGACAGAGCAATCAGCCCCAGCATTTT
.,TRBJ1-6,TRBD1,TRBV7-6,CASSPTTGVNSPLHF,TGTGCCAGCAGCCCTACGACAGGGGTGAATTCACCCCTCCACTTT
.,TRBJ1-3,.,TRBV9,CASSVAPDRPDSSSGNTIYF,TGTGCCAGCAGCGTAGCTCCCGACAGGCCAGACTCGAGCTCTGGAAACACCATATATTTT
.,TRBJ2-2,.,TRBV5-1,CASSLTGNTGELFF,TGCGCCAGCAGCTTGACAGGGAACACCGGGGAGCTGTTTTTT
.,TRBJ1-6,TRBD1,TRBV5-1,CASSPPGQGDLWSSPLHF,TGCGCCAGCAGCCCACCGGGACAGGGAGACTTATGGTCTTCACCCCTCCACTTT
.,TRBJ2-5,.,TRBV5-1,CASREGMEETQYF,TGCGCCAGCAGGGAGGGGATGGAGGAGACCCAGTACTTC
.,TRBJ2-4,.,TRBV27,CASRDPNKNIQYF,TGTGCCAGCAGGGACCCCAACAAAAACATTCAGTACTTC
.,TRBJ1-6,TRBD1,TRBV10-3,CAISESIGQGNNSPLHF,TGTGCCATCAGTGAGTCGATTGGACAGGGTAACAATTCACCCCTCCACTTT
.,TRBJ1-1,TRBD1,TRBV30,CAWSRQGATEAFF,TGTGCCTGGAGCCGACAGGGGGCCACTGAAGCTTTCTTT
.,TRBJ2-7,.,TRBV2,CASRSYEQYF,TGTGCCAGCAGGTCATACGAGCAGTACTTC
.,TRBJ1-1,.,TRBV10-3,CAINTLGRNTEAFF,TGTGCCATCAATACGCTGGGCAGAAACACTGAAGCTTTCTTT
.,TRBJ2-3,TRBD1,TRBV9,CASSTQTGWTDTQYF,TGTGCCAGCAGCACCCAGACAGGGTGGACAGATACGCAGTATTTT
.,TRBJ2-6,.,TRBV2,CASSRDQANVLTF,TGTGCCAGCAGCCGGGACCAGGCCAACGTCCTGACTTTC
.,TRBJ2-7,.,TRBV27,CASRVGTHSGEQYF,TGTGCCAGCCGAGTCGGGACTCACTCAGGGGAGCAGTACTTC
.,TRBJ1-6,TRBD1,TRBV2,CASSPGGNSPLHF,TGTGCCAGCAGTCCAGGGGGTAATTCACCCCTCCACTTT
.,TRBJ1-5,.,TRBV19,CASSGGFLGNQPQHF,TGTGCCAGTAGTGGAGGTTTCCTAGGCAATCAGCCCCAGCATTTT
.,TRBJ1-2,TRBD1,TRBV12-5,CASGFGQGTYGYTF,TGTGCTAGTGGCTTCGGACAGGGGACCTATGGCTACACCTTC
few,TRBJ2-7,.,TRBV4-1,CASSPGTSFYEQYF,TGCGCCAGCAGCCCAGGGACTTCCTTTTACGAGCAGTACTTC
.,TRBJ2-7,.,TRBV30,CAWSRGGGEQYF,TGTGCCTGGAGTAGGGGGGGCGGCGAGCAGTACTTC
once,TRBJ2-1,TRBD2,TRBV6-6,CASSFRGTSYNEQFF,TGTGCCAGCAGTTTCCGCGGGACTAGCTACAATGAGCAGTTCTTC
.,TRBJ1-2,.,TRBV19,CASSIAGAVREGYTF,TGTGCCAGTAGTATCGCGGGAGCCGTGCGCGAGGGCTACACCTTC
.,TRBJ2-1,.,TRBV19,CASSSWSSYNEQFF,TGTGCCAGTAGTTCTTGGAGCTCCTACAATGAGCAGTTCTTC
.,TRBJ2-1,.,TRBV6-6,CASSHRQAAYNEQFF,TGTGCCAGCAGTCATCGCCAGGCGGCCTACAATGAGCAGTTCTTC
few,TRBJ2-1,TRBD2,TRBV4-1,CASSQDLFGLAGIRHEQFF,TGCGCCAGCAGCCAAGACTTATTTGGTCTAGCGGGAATTCGGCATGAGCAGTTCTTC
.,TRBJ2-3,.,TRBV6-6,CASTGRGTDTQYF,TGTGCCAGCACGGGCAGGGGTACAGATACGCAGTATTTT
.,TRBJ2-3,TRBD2,TRBV7-3,CASSPSGGGTDTQYF,TGTGCCAGCAGCCCAAGCGGGGGGGGCACAGATACGCAGTATTTT
.,TRBJ1-2,.,TRBV18,CASSAAGGAGGYTF,TGTGCCAGCTCGGCCGCCGGGGGCGCGGGCGGCTACACCTTC
.,TRBJ2-7,.,TRBV6-6,CASSYEGEQYF,TGTGCCAGCAGTTACGAGGGAGAGCAGTACTTC
.,TRBJ2-3,.,TRBV7-8,CASSTPSFSTDTQYF,TGTGCCAGCAGCACCCCAAGTTTTTCCACAGATACGCAGTATTTT